These T cell receptor beta chains were read from a single sample in a study of blood T cell repertoires in COVID-19. The table came from immunoSEQ multiplex PCR; TCRdb's copy has only in-frame clones and leaves some out. The repertoire consists of more than 90,000 clones, with approximately 80% occurring once and the leading ten covering approximately 0.76%. What was sequenced was peripheral blood. These receptors were obtained from an older woman with acute or convalescent COVID-19. The conserved cysteine and the conserved F or W are not part of the CDR3 here. The order of the fields is J gene, V gene, CDR3 protein.

j_gene: TRBJ2-5
v_gene: TRBV7-2
CDR3aa: ASSLAGGTGGETQY

j_gene: TRBJ1-3
v_gene: TRBV21-1
CDR3aa: ASRGKGKDTIY

j_gene: TRBJ2-7
v_gene: TRBV11-2
CDR3aa: ASRSLSSFSYEQY

j_gene: TRBJ2-7
v_gene: TRBV5-1
CDR3aa: ASSDGTARPYEQY

j_gene: TRBJ2-1
v_gene: TRBV25-1
CDR3aa: ASSSGYEQF

j_gene: TRBJ2-5
v_gene: TRBV4-1
CDR3aa: ASSLGTGGIKAQY

j_gene: TRBJ2-2
v_gene: TRBV18
CDR3aa: ASSPIQGRTGELF

j_gene: TRBJ2-1
v_gene: TRBV19
CDR3aa: ASNTGTSGVGKQF

j_gene: TRBJ2-3
v_gene: TRBV5-1
CDR3aa: ASSPGLADTQY

j_gene: TRBJ1-4
v_gene: TRBV3-1/TRBV3-2
CDR3aa: ASSLSTLNEKLF

j_gene: TRBJ1-6
v_gene: TRBV12-3/TRBV12-4
CDR3aa: ASSPFYNSPLH

j_gene: TRBJ2-6
v_gene: TRBV6-5
CDR3aa: ASKGSSGANVLT

j_gene: TRBJ1-2
v_gene: TRBV5-1
CDR3aa: ASSVDRFYGYT

j_gene: TRBJ2-7
v_gene: TRBV7-2
CDR3aa: ASSLGPLGGGSEQY

j_gene: TRBJ2-1
v_gene: TRBV14
CDR3aa: ASSQELAGGPRNEQF

j_gene: TRBJ1-5
v_gene: TRBV28
CDR3aa: ASSSGHSNQPQH

j_gene: TRBJ2-7
v_gene: TRBV11-2
CDR3aa: ASSLNSGSSYEQY

j_gene: TRBJ2-5
v_gene: TRBV19
CDR3aa: ASRNQGGETQY

j_gene: TRBJ2-1
v_gene: TRBV18
CDR3aa: ASSPVGGGEQF

j_gene: TRBJ1-6
v_gene: TRBV2
CDR3aa: ASSMTGPNSPLH

j_gene: TRBJ1-2
v_gene: TRBV29-1
CDR3aa: SYYGQGGYT

j_gene: TRBJ1-1
v_gene: TRBV4-1
CDR3aa: ASSQSNTGLLNTEAF

j_gene: TRBJ2-3
v_gene: TRBV20-1
CDR3aa: SARDPPGNY